The clone carrying this TCR beta chain was observed many times. What it binds is unknown. TCRdb redid the calling of the RACE reads with MiXCR, one entry per CDR3 protein. Here the sample spans about 110,000 distinct CDR3 sequences, 10% to 15% being singletons. This sample is drawn from a study of human T cells and chemical hapten exposure. About the study: Weekly administration of diphenylcyclopropenone to the scalp of patients continued throughout the roughly 24-week study.

Indicated time point: pre-sensitization, week 0. Treatment of the sample: therapeutic diphenylcyclopropenone sensitization with weekly scalp DPC. V lost 3 bases and J 1 base, leaving 12 bases between the germline ends. The CDR3 has 15 residues. Germline values: CDR1 SNHLY, CDR2 FYNNEI. Points from the study as a whole: TCRs above 1 in 1000 frequency did not change with DPC sensitization. Significantly greater numbers of large CDR3 similarity clusters came from expanded TCRs than from controls.

The chain carries TRBV2 and TRBJ1-1; D is undetermined. The clonotype comes from a woman aged 45-65 years with alopecia areata. Some clones in this sample may be carry-over from other donors' samples. The sequencing here drew on whole blood, taken in connection with sensitization to the hapten diphenylcyclopropenone (DPC). CDR3 region: CASSEYGRQNTEAFF. The CDR3 DNA reads as TGTGCCAGCAGTGAGTATGGCAGGCAGAACACTGAAGCTTTCTTT.